This T cell receptor (beta chain) was recovered during a study of cytomegalovirus exposure and HLA in healthy donors. Findings and caveats of the study: Researchers catalogued roughly 170 TCR beta chains as cytomegalovirus-associated.

Method: immunoSEQ multiplex PCR; TCRdb's copy keeps in-frame clones and lacks some. The table has approximately 170,000 clones, less than 95% seen once. A word on this clone: Its antigen is undetermined.

The CDR3 runs to 12 residues. Germline V gene lookup returns CDR1 MNHNS and CDR2 SASEGT. V lost 1 base to trimming and J lost 9 bases, with 9 bases between them. The donors formed part of the approximately 130-subject validation cohort, distinct from the roughly 730-subject first cohort. The receptor comes from a woman aged 18-29 years in good health and CMV-seropositive. The chain employs TRBV6-1 and TRBJ1-1, with a possible D match to TRBD1 (5 bases). The sequencing sample was made of PBMCs. CDR3 bases: TGTGCCAGCAGTGAAGGGGGGGGAAAAGCTTTCTTT. Translating gives CASSEGGGKAFF.